These 17 T cell receptor beta chains were all obtained from the same sample, sequenced in a study of PD-1 blockade in classical Hodgkin lymphoma. Time point noted: cycle 4 day 1 (C4D1), after 6 weeks of nivolumab. Every single patient, without exception, relapsed after autologous stem cell transplantation, and brentuximab vedotin exposure varied. Produced via immunoSEQ multiplex PCR; TCRdb's table is partial and in-frame only. This table holds tens of thousands of clones, 78% found once. The sample here was peripheral blood mononuclear cells (PBMCs), taken before the fourth cycle of nivolumab. These receptors came from a human donor with classical Hodgkin lymphoma.

The chain couples TRBV11-3 to TRBJ1-1; D gene unclear. The V gene's germline CDR1 is SGHNT and CDR2 YENEEA. There are 14 residues in the CDR3. Trimming took 1 base from V and 4 from J, leaving 10 bases between them. The CDR3 coding sequence is TGTGCCAGCAGCTTAGTTTGGGAGGGCACTGAAGCTTTCTTT. Residues: CASSLVWEGTEAFF.

The chain employs TRBV5-1 and TRBJ2-5; the match to TRBD2 covers 7 bases. This CDR3 region has 16 residues. Germline values: CDR1 SGHRS, CDR2 YFSETQ. V shed 4 bases and J 0 bases; nucleotides not matched to a gene: 9. CDR3 DNA: TGCGCCAGCAGCGTGGGGACTACCGAGTACCAAGAGACCCAGTACTTC. Its protein product is CASSVGTTEYQETQYF.

Notes on this clone: The sample has other DNA sequences that encode this CDR3 too. The J gene is TRBJ2-7, the V gene TRBV7-2, with D perhaps TRBD2 (6 bases). Germline CDR1 SGHTA, CDR2 FQGNSA. The CDR3 covers 14 residues. Between the trimmed V and J ends, which lost 0 bases and 4 bases, there was a span of 10 bases. The CDR3 DNA sequence: TGTGCCAGCAGCTTAGCGGGGGGAGGATACGAGCAGTACTTC. The encoded protein is CASSLAGGGYEQYF.

The chain employs TRBV12-5 and TRBJ1-5, with a tentative D call TRBD1 (5 bases). The CDR3 spans 16 residues. Trimming took 9 bases from V and 0 from J, leaving 18 bases between them. Germline-derived CDR1 and CDR2 are LGHNT and FRNRAP. The DNA for the CDR3 is TGTGCTAGCGCGCCTGGGGGGAGCGATAGCAATCAGCCCCAGCATTTT. It translates to CASAPGGSDSNQPQHF.

The rearrangement uses TRBV2 and TRBJ1-1; D is unclear. This CDR3 contains 11 residues. Germline values: CDR1 SNHLY, CDR2 FYNNEI. V lost 5 bases and J 11 bases, leaving 12 bases between the germline ends. The CDR3: CASSPGLGAFF. Written as DNA, the CDR3 is TGTGCCAGCAGTCCCGGACTGGGGGCTTTCTTT.

In its sample, this clone is medium-sized (0.01 to 0.1%). This CDR3 is also generated by other DNA sequences in the sample. The chain joins TRBV4-1 to TRBJ1-1, with D possibly matching TRBD1 (6 bases). The CDR3 is 16 residues long. CDR1 is MGHRA and CDR2 is YSYEKL in the germline V gene. V lost 0 bases and J 0 bases, leaving 11 bases between the germline ends. The CDR3 nucleotides read TGCGCCAGCAGCCAAGATCACGGACAGATGAACACTGAAGCTTTCTTT. Translated, it gives CASSQDHGQMNTEAFF.

V and J are TRBV11-3 and TRBJ1-1, with 8 positions matching TRBD1. After removal of 5 bases from V and 1 base from J, the junction contained 9 bases not matched to a gene. The CDR3 length is 16 residues. Germline CDR1 SGHNT, CDR2 YENEEA. The CDR3 is CASSHNSGQGNTEAFF. As DNA, the CDR3 is TGTGCCAGCAGCCATAATTCAGGACAGGGGAACACTGAAGCTTTCTTT.

This sequence joins TRBV7-2 and TRBJ1-1; TRBD1 might be the D (5 bases). Deletions cut 7 bases from V and 6 bases from J, with 18 bases between. In germline, CDR1 is SGHTA, CDR2 FQGNSA. The CDR3 has 14 residues. The CDR3 loop is CASTYRAGSSEAFF. The DNA of the CDR3 is TGTGCCAGCACGTATAGAGCAGGGAGTTCTGAAGCTTTCTTT.

As regards this clone: Other DNA sequences from this sample encode an identical CDR3 as well. The CDR3 DNA reads TGTGCCAGCAGTGAAGGAATGGGCACTGAAGCTTTCTTT. It translates to CASSEGMGTEAFF. The V gene is TRBV6-1, the J gene TRBJ1-1; D unresolved. V was shortened by 1 base and J by 4 bases, with 7 bases between the two germline ends. CDR1 MNHNS and CDR2 SASEGT come from the germline V gene. This CDR3 spans 13 amino acids.

The chain recombines TRBV7-6 with TRBJ2-3, with D unresolved. Trimming took off 1 base at V and 4 bases at J, with 9 bases between the two ends. This CDR3 has 14 amino acids. In germline, CDR1 is SGHVS, CDR2 FNYEAQ. The CDR3 protein is CASSLEGWADTQYF. CDR3 nucleotide sequence: TGTGCCAGCAGCTTAGAGGGTTGGGCAGATACGCAGTATTTT.

The chain has TRBV19 and TRBJ1-2; D not resolved. The CDR3 totals 15 residues. Germline V gene lookup returns CDR1 LNHDA and CDR2 SQIVND (reference sequence). Trimming stripped 7 bases from V and 2 bases from J, with 17 bases between. The CDR3 DNA sequence: TGTGCCAGTACCCCCCGGAGGGAGACAAACTATGGCTACACCTTC. Translated, it gives CASTPRRETNYGYTF.

The CDR3 is CASSSGGVDTEAFF. CDR3 sequence (DNA): TGTGCCAGCTCAAGCGGAGGGGTGGACACTGAAGCTTTCTTT. The rearrangement links TRBV6-5 to TRBJ1-1, with D perhaps matching TRBD1 (5 bases). V lost 8 bases, J lost 3 bases, and 16 bases lay in between. CDR1 is MNHEY, CDR2 SVGAGI, per germline. The CDR3 has 14 residues.

The chain is built from TRBV10-3 and TRBJ1-1; D remains unclear. This CDR3 has 14 residues. V was clipped by 6 bases and J by 3 bases, with 14 bases between them. The V gene's germline CDR1 is ENHRY and CDR2 SYGVKD. The CDR3 region has the DNA TGTGCCATCAGGTCTTCCGGCGGGGACACTGAAGCTTTCTTT. Its translation: CAIRSSGGDTEAFF.

This chain links TRBV21-1 with TRBJ2-5. TRBV21-1 is reported as a pseudogene. The CDR3 runs to 17 residues. The CDR3 reads CASSNFGVGLGQVTQYF. The CDR3 DNA follows: TGTGCCAGCAGCAATTTCGGGGTGGGGCTGGGGCAGGTGACCCAGTACTTC.

The V call is TRBV5-1, the J call TRBJ2-3; TRBD2 might be the D (5 bases). The CDR3 totals 14 residues. V was trimmed by 1 base and J by 3 bases, leaving 9 bases between them. Germline V gene lookup returns CDR1 SGHRS and CDR2 YFSETQ. The CDR3 region is CASSLPGETDTQYF. The CDR3 bases are TGCGCCAGCAGCTTGCCCGGGGAAACAGATACGCAGTATTTT.

This clone was counted a few times. This sequence joins TRBV29-1 and TRBJ1-1, with a possible D match to TRBD1 (6 bases). The CDR3 has 13 amino acids. CDR1 and CDR2 (germline): SQVTM, ANQGSEA. V gave up 6 bases and J gave up 0 bases, with 11 bases separating them. The CDR3 is CSVGDTMNTEAFF. The CDR3 DNA reads as TGCAGCGTGGGGGACACCATGAACACTGAAGCTTTCTTT.

The chain recombines TRBV9 with TRBJ2-1; D uncertain. V lost 4 bases and J lost 3, with 8 bases in between. Germline V gene data show CDR1 as SGDLS and CDR2 as YYNGEE. The length of the CDR3 is 13 residues. CDR3 loop: CASSHTSYNEQFF. The CDR3 region has the DNA TGTGCCAGCAGCCATACAAGCTACAATGAGCAGTTCTTC. The variable domain in full, completed from reference TRBV9 and TRBJ2-1, reads DSGVTQTPKHLITATGQRVTLRCSPRSGDLSVYWYQQSLDQGLQFLIQYYNGEERAKGNILERFSAQQFPDLHSELNLSSLELGDSALYFCASSHTSYNEQFFGPGTRLTVL.